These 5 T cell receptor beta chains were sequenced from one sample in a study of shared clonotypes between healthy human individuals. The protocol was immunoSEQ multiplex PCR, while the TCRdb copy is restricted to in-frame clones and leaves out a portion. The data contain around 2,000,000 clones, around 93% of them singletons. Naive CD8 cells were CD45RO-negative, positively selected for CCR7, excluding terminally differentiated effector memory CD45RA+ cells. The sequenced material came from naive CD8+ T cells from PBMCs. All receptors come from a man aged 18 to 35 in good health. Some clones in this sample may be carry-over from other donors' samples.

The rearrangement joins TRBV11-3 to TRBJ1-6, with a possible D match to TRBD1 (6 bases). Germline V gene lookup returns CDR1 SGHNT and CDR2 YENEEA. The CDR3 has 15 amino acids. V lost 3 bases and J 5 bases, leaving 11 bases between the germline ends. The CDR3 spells CASSLTGAHNSPLHF. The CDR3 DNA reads TGTGCCAGCAGCTTGACGGGGGCTCATAATTCACCCCTCCACTTT.

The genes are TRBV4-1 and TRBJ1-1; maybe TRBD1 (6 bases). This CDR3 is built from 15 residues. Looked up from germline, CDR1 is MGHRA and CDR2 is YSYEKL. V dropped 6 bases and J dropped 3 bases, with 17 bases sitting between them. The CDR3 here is CASRDLRGRDTEAFF. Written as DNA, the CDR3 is TGCGCCAGCAGGGACCTGCGGGGGCGAGACACTGAAGCTTTCTTT.

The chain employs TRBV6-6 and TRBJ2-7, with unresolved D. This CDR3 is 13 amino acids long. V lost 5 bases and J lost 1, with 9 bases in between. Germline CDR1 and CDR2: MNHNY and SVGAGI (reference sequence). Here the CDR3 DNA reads TGTGCCAGCAGTCTCGGGCTATCCTACGAGCAGTACTTC. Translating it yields CASSLGLSYEQYF.

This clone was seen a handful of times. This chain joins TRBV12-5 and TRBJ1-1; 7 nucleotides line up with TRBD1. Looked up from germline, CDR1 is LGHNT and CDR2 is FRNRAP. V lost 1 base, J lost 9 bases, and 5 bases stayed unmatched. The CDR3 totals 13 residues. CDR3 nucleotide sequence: TGTGCTAGTGGTTTGGGCACGGACAGGCAAGCTTTCTTT. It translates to CASGLGTDRQAFF.

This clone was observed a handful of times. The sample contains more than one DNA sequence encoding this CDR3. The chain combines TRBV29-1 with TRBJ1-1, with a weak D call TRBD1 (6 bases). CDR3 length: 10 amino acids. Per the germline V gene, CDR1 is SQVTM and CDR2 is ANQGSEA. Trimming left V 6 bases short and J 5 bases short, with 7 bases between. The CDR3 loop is CSVRGTEAFF. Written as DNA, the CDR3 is TGCAGCGTCAGGGGTACTGAAGCTTTCTTT. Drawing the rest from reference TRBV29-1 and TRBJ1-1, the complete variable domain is SAVISQKPSRDICQRGTSLTIQCQVDSQVTMMFWYRQQPGQSLTLIATANQGSEATYESGFVIDKFPISRPNLTFSTLTVSNMSPEDSSIYLCSVRGTEAFFGQGTRLTVV.